Below, 10 T cell receptor beta chains from the same sample are listed, as sequenced in a study of T cell responses to AZD1222 COVID-19 vaccine. Sequencing was performed with immunoSEQ multiplex PCR; in TCRdb, only in-frame clones are kept and a portion is missing. The sample holds 110,000 to 150,000 clones, roughly 92% seen once. The source was peripheral blood, collected on day 0 of AZD1222 vaccination. These receptors were collected from an adult in good health.

This clone showed up just a few times. V and J are TRBV3-1 (or the pseudogene TRBV3-2) and TRBJ2-2; D could derive from TRBD1 or TRBD2 (6 bases each). CDR3 size: 16 residues. Trimming cost V 0 bases and J 6 bases, with 14 bases left between them. CDR1 and CDR2 from the germline V gene are LGHDT and YNNKEL (reference sequence). Here the CDR3 DNA reads TGTGCCAGCAGCCAAGAAGGGGGGCGAATTTCCGGGGAGCTGTTTTTT. It specifies CASSQEGGRISGELFF.

The chain recombines TRBV5-4 with TRBJ2-5, with 10 bases aligning to TRBD2. This CDR3 is built from 15 residues. V trimming: 5 bases; J trimming: 5 bases; junction bases outside the gene matches: 9. CDR1 is SGHNT and CDR2 is YYREEE in the germline V gene (reference sequence). The CDR3 loop reads CASRKAGGPLETQYF. The CDR3 DNA reads as TGTGCCAGCAGGAAAGCGGGAGGGCCGCTGGAGACCCAGTACTTC.

V gene TRBV2 combines with J gene TRBJ1-5; 8 bases fit TRBD1. J gave up 3 bases and V 8 bases, and 9 bases lay outside the gene matches. Germline V gene data show CDR1 as SNHLY and CDR2 as FYNNEI. The CDR3 totals 15 residues. In DNA form, the CDR3 reads TGTGCCAGCCATATAGACAGGGGTAACAATCAGCCCCAGCATTTT. Amino acids: CASHIDRGNNQPQHF.

The J gene is TRBJ1-2, the V gene TRBV18; 10 nucleotides align to TRBD1. J lost 8 bases, V lost 3 bases, and 9 bases had no gene match. Germline V gene data show CDR1 as KGHSH and CDR2 as LQKENI. The CDR3 extends over 15 amino acids. The CDR3 spells CASSPRQGAFGGYTF. The CDR3 nucleotides read TGTGCCAGCTCACCTCGACAGGGGGCTTTTGGCGGCTACACCTTC.

This clone showed up just a few times. The V gene is TRBV5-1, the J gene TRBJ1-2, with 8 nucleotides matching TRBD1. With 0 bases clipped from V and 8 bases from J, the junction kept 3 bases outside the gene matches. The CDR3 length is 13 residues. From germline, CDR1 is SGHRS and CDR2 YFSETQ. This CDR3 reads CASSLDRGRGYTF. As DNA, the CDR3 is TGCGCCAGCAGCTTGGACAGGGGGAGAGGCTACACCTTC. The full variable domain, its missing parts supplied by reference TRBV5-1 and TRBJ1-2, is KAGVTQTPRYLIKTRGQQVTLSCSPISGHRSVSWYQQTPGQGLQFLFEYFSETQRNKGNFPGRFSGRQFSNSRSEMNVSTLELGDSALYLCASSLDRGRGYTFGSGTRLTVV.

The chain combines TRBV5-1 with TRBJ2-6; a possible D gene is TRBD2 (5 bases). Germline V gene sequence: CDR1 SGHRS, CDR2 YFSETQ. CDR3 size: 16 residues. V was shortened by 4 bases and J by 2 bases, with 13 bases between the two germline ends. The CDR3 is CASSRTKGAGANVLTF. The CDR3 nucleotides read TGCGCCAGCAGCCGAACGAAGGGAGCTGGGGCCAACGTCCTGACTTTC.

V and J are TRBV5-1 and TRBJ2-3; maybe TRBD2 (5 bases). The length of the CDR3 is 15 residues. Germline V CDR1 and CDR2: SGHRS, YFSETQ. The V end lost 4 bases, the J end lost 5 bases, and 17 bases lay between the germline ends. The CDR3 region is CASSLFSASLDTQYF. The CDR3, as DNA: TGCGCCAGCAGCCTATTTAGCGCTTCATTAGATACGCAGTATTTT.

The V gene is TRBV5-1, the J gene TRBJ1-1; D gene uncertain. The germline CDR1 and CDR2 sequences are SGHRS and YFSETQ. V was shortened by 0 bases and J by 5 bases, with 8 bases between the two germline ends. The CDR3 sequence is 13 residues long. CDR3 residues: CASSLGVYTEAFF. The CDR3 DNA sequence: TGCGCCAGCAGCTTGGGGGTCTATACTGAAGCTTTCTTT.

The chain links TRBV6-5 to TRBJ1-1; 9 nucleotides align to TRBD1. The CDR3 spans 14 residues. The germline V gene has CDR1 MNHEY and CDR2 SVGAGI. The J segment lost 5 bases and the V segment lost 5 bases, leaving 6 bases of the junction unmatched. The CDR3 protein is CASSTQGALTEAFF. The CDR3 region has the DNA TGTGCCAGCAGTACACAGGGGGCGCTGACTGAAGCTTTCTTT.

J is TRBJ2-7 and V is TRBV5-1; possible D gene TRBD2, 6 bases. Trimming pared 1 base from V and 2 bases from J, leaving 16 bases between. From germline, CDR1 is SGHRS and CDR2 YFSETQ. The CDR3 totals 16 residues. CDR3 DNA: TGCGCCAGCAGCTTGACCAGTGGGGGGTCCCCCTACGAGCAGTACTTC. Translating it yields CASSLTSGGSPYEQYF.